The sequence of this TCR beta chain was determined in a study of monozygotic twins with inflammatory bowel disease. Germline V gives CDR1 SNHLY, CDR2 FYNNEI. The length of the CDR3 is 13 residues. Whole-study results and caveats: Fewer clonotypes were shared with others by IBD patients than by healthy twins, especially with disease activity.

TCRdb re-called the 5' RACE reads; every CDR3 protein appears as one record, without DNA. The sample table sets out roughly 200,000 distinct CDR3 sequences. Notes on this clonotype: Its antigen is not known.

The rearrangement uses TRBV2 and TRBJ1-5. The specimen sequenced was blood. The sequence came from a human donor with ulcerative colitis or Crohn's disease, or a healthy co-twin of an affected twin (not recorded which). CDR3 sequence reads: CASTGSSNQPQHF.